The 21 T cell receptor beta chains reported below all come from one sample, sequenced in a study of CD8+ T cells in alopecia areata. Once RNA had been extracted, it was reverse transcribed into cDNA to act as the sequencing template. Repertoires were generated with immunoSEQ multiplex PCR, while TCRdb's copy carries only in-frame clones and drops some. The sample includes 180,000 or so clones, 58% seen only once; the top ten take under 7%. Treatment specified: oral pan-JAK inhibitor, 5-10 mg twice daily. The starting material was CD4+ T cells sorted from blood, obtained at week 24, from a patient treated with tofacitinib. The source is a human donor with alopecia areata.

The chain is built from TRBV7-8 and TRBJ1-1, with D possibly being TRBD1 (6 bases). V gave up 5 bases and J gave up 8 bases, with 15 bases separating them. This CDR3 spans 13 amino acids. CDR1 and CDR2 (germline): SGHVS, FQNEAQ. The chain's CDR3 is CASSLNRAREAFF. The CDR3 DNA sequence: TGTGCCAGCAGCCTAAACAGGGCCCGCGAAGCTTTCTTT. Together with reference TRBV7-8 and TRBJ1-1, the CDR3 gives the full variable domain: GAGVSQSPRYKVAKRGQDVALRCDPISGHVSLFWYQQALGQGPEFLTYFQNEAQLDKSGLPSDRFFAERPEGSVSTLKIQRTQQEDSAVYLCASSLNRAREAFFGQGTRLTVV.

The rearrangement joins TRBV30 to TRBJ2-6; TRBD2 matches 8 bases. V gave up 4 bases and J gave up 3 bases; unmatched junction bases: 8. Germline loops: CDR1 GTSNPN, CDR2 SVGIG (reference sequence). This CDR3 has 16 residues. The DNA for the CDR3 is TGTGCCTGGATAGGGTCGGGAGGGTATGGGGCCAACGTCCTGACTTTC. Protein sequence: CAWIGSGGYGANVLTF.

The CDR3 loop reads CASSSPLGGDYNEQFF. The CDR3 nucleotides read TGTGCCAGCAGCTCCCCTTTGGGGGGGGATTACAATGAGCAGTTCTTC. This sequence joins TRBV7-9 and TRBJ2-1, with 7 bases that match TRBD2. The germline V gene encodes CDR1 SEHNR and CDR2 FQNEAQ (reference sequence). CDR3 length: 16 residues. V gave up 4 bases and J gave up 4 bases; unmatched junction bases: 10.

This clone appeared a single time. V is TRBV7-8 and J is TRBJ2-6; no clear D gene. Trimming removed 1 base at V and 1 base at J, with 5 bases between. This CDR3 region has 15 residues. CDR1 SGHVS and CDR2 FQNEAQ come from the germline V gene. CDR3 sequence reads: CASSLVQSGANVLTF. The CDR3 DNA reads as TGTGCCAGCAGCTTAGTCCAGTCTGGGGCCAACGTCCTGACTTTC.

The chain has TRBV29-1 and TRBJ1-2; possible D gene TRBD1, 6 bases. Deletions cut 4 bases from V and 8 bases from J, with 17 bases between. There are 13 residues in the CDR3. Germline V gene data show CDR1 as SQVTM and CDR2 as ANQGSEA. The CDR3 reads CSVARTDNGGYTF. The CDR3 DNA reads TGCAGCGTTGCACGGACAGACAATGGGGGCTACACCTTC. Full variable domain (remainder filled in from reference TRBV29-1 and TRBJ1-2): SAVISQKPSRDICQRGTSLTIQCQVDSQVTMMFWYRQQPGQSLTLIATANQGSEATYESGFVIDKFPISRPNLTFSTLTVSNMSPEDSSIYLCSVARTDNGGYTFGSGTRLTVV.

This clone was seen more than once but under ten times. CDR3 nucleotide sequence: TGTGCCAGCAGTTTCAGGACTAGTACAACAGATACGCAGTATTTT. It translates to CASSFRTSTTDTQYF. The chain uses TRBV28 and TRBJ2-3; 7 bases align to TRBD2. V was clipped by 3 bases and J by 3 bases; unmatched bases: 6. The CDR3 loop spans 15 amino acids. Germline loops: CDR1 MDHEN, CDR2 SYDVKM.

This rearrangement joins TRBV10-3 to TRBJ2-4; 8 nucleotides match TRBD2. The germline gives CDR1 ENHRY, CDR2 SYGVKD. The CDR3 covers 12 residues. The V and J ends lost 11 bases and 7 bases, in that order; junction bases with no gene match: 7. The CDR3 bases are TGTGCCTCCCGGGGGGGAGGGAACATTCAGTACTTC. It encodes CASRGGGNIQYF.

This chain uses TRBV7-9 with TRBJ1-5; 7 bases line up with TRBD1. J was trimmed by 4 bases and V by 6 bases; bases with no gene match: 6. CDR1 is SEHNR and CDR2 is FQNEAQ in the germline V gene (reference sequence). The CDR3 length is 14 residues. In DNA form, the CDR3 reads TGTGCCAGCAGTCTACAGGGGATGAATCAGCCCCAGCATTTT. Protein product: CASSLQGMNQPQHF.

V gene TRBV21-1 combines with J gene TRBJ1-1; the D call of TRBD1 is as the table states it, not checked on the DNA. TRBV21-1 is a documented pseudogene. The CDR3 totals 14 residues. This CDR3 reads CASSTSDRNAEAFF. CDR3 coding DNA: TGTGCCAGCAGCACGTCGGACAGGAACGCTGAAGCTTTCTTT.

The sample holds a few counts of this clone. The chain has TRBV6-5 and TRBJ2-2; 10 nucleotides agree with TRBD1. Per germline, CDR1 MNHEY and CDR2 SVGAGI. The CDR3 runs 15 residues. V lost 5 bases and J lost 6; bases outside the gene matches: 6. This CDR3 is CASSLPGQGSGELFF. The CDR3 region has the DNA TGTGCCAGCAGTCTTCCGGGACAGGGGTCCGGGGAGCTGTTTTTT.

The chain has TRBV7-3 and TRBJ2-6; 10 nucleotides match TRBD1. CDR1 and CDR2 (germline): SGHTA, FQGTGA. Trimming cost V 6 bases and J 14 bases; bases outside gene matches: 4. The CDR3 sequence is 12 residues long. For the CDR3, the DNA is TGTGCCAGCAGTATGGGACAGGGGTTCCTGACTTTC. Translating it yields CASSMGQGFLTF.

The J gene is TRBJ2-5, the V gene TRBV6-5; 9 bases are shared with TRBD1. The CDR3 spans 15 residues. Trimming took 4 bases from V and 3 from J; bases not matched to a gene: 6. Germline loops: CDR1 MNHEY, CDR2 SVGAGI. The CDR3 DNA is TGTGCCAGCAGTTTGGGTGGGACAGGGAAAGAGACCCAGTACTTC. It codes for CASSLGGTGKETQYF.

The gene calls are TRBV7-2 and TRBJ2-5; weak D call: TRBD2 (5 bases). V shed 5 bases and J shed 5 bases, with 15 bases lying between them. This CDR3 contains 14 residues. Looked up from germline, CDR1 is SGHTA and CDR2 is FQGNSA. The CDR3 here is CASSPSIRGETQYF. The CDR3 DNA follows: TGTGCCAGCAGCCCAAGTATTCGGGGTGAGACCCAGTACTTC.

V and J are TRBV7-2 and TRBJ2-7; TRBD1 aligns across 7 bases. Germline CDR1 SGHTA, CDR2 FQGNSA. This CDR3 is built from 13 residues. The J segment lost 7 bases and the V segment lost 5 bases, leaving 8 bases of the junction unmatched. CDR3: CASSTRDSQEQYF. CDR3 bases: TGTGCCAGCAGCACGAGGGACAGCCAGGAGCAGTACTTC. Together with reference TRBV7-2 and TRBJ2-7, the CDR3 gives the full variable domain: GAGVSQSPSNKVTEKGKDVELRCDPISGHTALYWYRQSLGQGLEFLIYFQGNSAPDKSGLPSDRFSAERTGGSVSTLTIQRTQQEDSAVYLCASSTRDSQEQYFGPGTRLTVT.

The V and J genes are TRBV5-1 and TRBJ2-7, with 11 nucleotides matching TRBD1. Trimming at V came to 4 bases and at J to 3 bases, leaving 3 bases not matched to a gene. Germline V gives CDR1 SGHRS, CDR2 YFSETQ. The length of the CDR3 is 14 residues. CDR3 protein: CASSPGTGGYEQYF. In nucleotides, the CDR3 is TGCGCCAGCAGCCCCGGGACAGGGGGCTACGAGCAGTACTTC.

The chain couples TRBV18 to TRBJ1-1; D is unclear. The CDR3 has 13 amino acids. Germline CDR1 and CDR2: KGHSH and LQKENI. Deletions cut 3 bases from V and 1 base from J, with 6 bases between. The CDR3 loop is CASSPSKNTEAFF. The DNA of the CDR3 is TGTGCCAGCTCACCGAGCAAGAACACTGAAGCTTTCTTT.

The V call is TRBV7-9, the J call TRBJ2-4; 9 nucleotides agree with TRBD1. V lost 6 bases and J lost 3; bases outside the gene matches: 9. The CDR3 totals 16 residues. Germline V gene lookup returns CDR1 SEHNR and CDR2 FQNEAQ (reference sequence). In DNA, the CDR3 is TGTGCCAGCAGACCTACAGGGGGCAGTGGCAAAAACATTCAGTACTTC. Protein product: CASRPTGGSGKNIQYF.

The chain is built from TRBV2 and TRBJ2-1; TRBD2 agrees at 8 bases. The CDR3 is made up of 15 amino acids. The V segment lost 6 bases and the J segment 5 bases; nucleotides outside the gene matches: 9. CDR1 is SNHLY and CDR2 is FYNNEI in the germline V gene. The CDR3 reads CASRQTSARNNEQFF. Written as DNA, the CDR3 is TGTGCCAGCAGGCAGACTAGCGCAAGAAACAATGAGCAGTTCTTC.

Worth noting for this clone: Other DNA sequences in the sample encode the same CDR3. The chain couples TRBV5-1 to TRBJ2-7; D is unresolved. The V end lost 0 bases, the J end lost 0 bases, and 7 bases lay between the germline ends. The CDR3 loop spans 14 amino acids. CDR1 SGHRS and CDR2 YFSETQ come from the germline V gene. CDR3 nucleotides: TGCGCCAGCAGCTTGGACGGCAGCTCCTACGAGCAGTACTTC. It specifies CASSLDGSSYEQYF.

The table lists this clone with a few counts. The V call is TRBV4-3, the J call TRBJ1-5; D remains unclear. The CDR3 is 14 amino acids. Germline values: CDR1 LGHNA, CDR2 YSLEER. The V end lost 0 bases, the J end lost 0 bases, and 3 bases lay between the germline ends. The CDR3 region has the DNA TGCGCCAGCAGCCAAGAGCATAGCAATCAGCCCCAGCATTTT. As protein: CASSQEHSNQPQHF.

The chain couples TRBV6-5 to TRBJ1-1; D gene uncertain. CDR1 MNHEY and CDR2 SVGAGI come from the germline V gene. Trimming took 5 bases from V and 2 from J, leaving 6 bases between them. This CDR3 has 12 amino acids. The CDR3: CASSGFNTEAFF. In DNA form, the CDR3 reads TGTGCCAGCAGTGGATTTAACACTGAAGCTTTCTTT.